This is a list of T cell receptor beta chains from one sample in a study of blood T cell repertoires in COVID-19. Method: immunoSEQ multiplex PCR; TCRdb's copy keeps in-frame clones and lacks some. The repertoire holds 200,000 to 300,000 clones, with approximately 88% as singletons. The sequencing input was PBMCs or T cells enriched from blood (not recorded which). These receptors were obtained from a woman in her thirties or forties with acute COVID-19. Each CDR3 is given with its conserved first and last residue. A D gene is named only where the DNA matches it firmly. Some rows mark clone size as missing; the rest say once, few, many or name a class of expanded clone.

j_call d_call v_call clone_size cdr3_nt cdr3_aa
TRBJ2-1 TRBD1 TRBV6-5 NA TGTGCCAGCCTACCGGGGACAGGGCCCTACAATGAGCAGTTCTTC CASLPGTGPYNEQFF
TRBJ1-4 TRBD1 TRBV4-3 NA TGCGCCAGCAGCCAGTCCGGGACAGTTCTGTTTTTT CASSQSGTVLFF
TRBJ2-1 TRBD2 TRBV5-4 NA TGTGCCAGCAGCTTGGGGCCGGGACTAGCGGCCAATGAGCAGTTCTTC CASSLGPGLAANEQFF
TRBJ2-6 NA TRBV6-1 once TGTGCCAGCAGTGAAAAGACAGGATTTGGGGCCAACGTCCTGACTTTC CASSEKTGFGANVLTF
TRBJ1-4 TRBD1 TRBV11-3 few TGTGCCAGCAGCTCAAGGGGGGGACAGGGGAACCCAACTAATGAAAAACTGTTTTTT CASSSRGGQGNPTNEKLFF
TRBJ1-5 NA TRBV29-1 NA TGCAGCGTTGAAGATCTGATACAGCGGGGCAATCAGCCCCAGCATTTT CSVEDLIQRGNQPQHF
TRBJ1-2 TRBD1 TRBV19 NA TGTGCCAGTAGTATCCGTCTAGGACAGGACTATGGCTACACCTTC CASSIRLGQDYGYTF
TRBJ2-7 NA TRBV12-5 NA TGTGCTAGTGCCCTTCGACAGGGAGCGGGCTACGAGCAGTACTTC CASALRQGAGYEQYF
TRBJ2-1 TRBD2 TRBV28 NA TGTGCCAGCAGTTTAAAGGCTAGCGGGAGGTACGATGAGCAGTTCTTC CASSLKASGRYDEQFF
TRBJ1-5 NA TRBV12-5 NA TGTGCTAGTGGTTTGGCATTCTCGGGGGGGGTGCTAAGCAATCAGCCCCAGCATTTT CASGLAFSGGVLSNQPQHF
TRBJ1-1 NA TRBV30 NA TGTGCCTGGACCAGGGGCGAAGTAAACACTGAAGCTTTCTTT CAWTRGEVNTEAFF
TRBJ1-5 TRBD1 TRBV6-5 NA TGTGCCAGCACTCAGACAGGGGGTAGCAATCAGCCCCAGCATTTT CASTQTGGSNQPQHF
TRBJ1-3 NA TRBV24-1 NA TGTGCCACCAGCGAACAGGGCCCTGGAAACACCATATATTTT CATSEQGPGNTIYF
TRBJ2-5 NA TRBV30 NA TGTGCCTGGAGTGTCCCCCCGCGAGAGACCCAGTACTTC CAWSVPPRETQYF
TRBJ2-2 NA TRBV3-1/TRBV3-2 NA TGTGCCAGCAGCCCGATCTCAGGTGGGGGGGAGCTGTTTTTT CASSPISGGGELFF
TRBJ2-5 TRBD2 TRBV4-1 NA TGCGCCAGCAGCCAGGTGGGAGGGCCTGAGACCCAGTACTTC CASSQVGGPETQYF
TRBJ2-1 TRBD2 TRBV7-2 NA TGTGCCAGCACCCCGCTAAGGGGAGGGGAGCAGTTCTTC CASTPLRGGEQFF
TRBJ1-2 NA TRBV30 NA TGTGCCTTAGGGGCAGACTATGGCTACACCTTC CALGADYGYTF
TRBJ2-1 TRBD2 TRBV3-1/TRBV3-2 NA TGTGCCAGCACCCCTTCACAGCGGGGGTCCTACAATGAGCAGTTCTTC CASTPSQRGSYNEQFF
TRBJ2-6 NA TRBV3-1/TRBV3-2 NA TGTGCCAGCAGCCAAGAGGGGGCGCGCGGGGCCAACGTCCTGACTTTC CASSQEGARGANVLTF
TRBJ2-2 NA TRBV5-6 once TGTGCCAGCAGCTTGCCCCTCAACACCGGGGAGCTGTTTTTT CASSLPLNTGELFF
TRBJ1-1 NA TRBV3-1/TRBV3-2 NA TGTGCCAGCAGCGCCACTTCGAACACTGAAGCTTTCTTT CASSATSNTEAFF
TRBJ2-5 TRBD1 TRBV2 NA TGTGCCAGCAGCCCTTCCGGCGGGACAGGGGAGACCCAGTACTTC CASSPSGGTGETQYF
TRBJ1-2 NA TRBV5-1 NA TGCGCCAGCAGCTTGGAAGGGCGGGTGGGAGGCTACACCTTC CASSLEGRVGGYTF
TRBJ1-3 TRBD1 TRBV4-1 NA TGCGCCAGCAGCCCATTGGGGACAGGGACATCTGGAAACACCATATATTTT CASSPLGTGTSGNTIYF
TRBJ1-2 NA TRBV21-1 NA TGTGCCAGCAGCAAAGGGGGCAGGGGGCGGGGCTACACCTTC CASSKGGRGRGYTF
TRBJ2-5 NA TRBV2 NA TGTGCCAGCAGCAGAACGGAGACTAGGCCTGGGGAGACCCAGTACTTC CASSRTETRPGETQYF
TRBJ2-2 TRBD1 TRBV7-7 NA TGTGCCAGCAGCTTAGACAGGGGTCACACCGGGGAGCTGTTTTTT CASSLDRGHTGELFF
TRBJ1-2 TRBD1 TRBV10-3 NA TGTGCCATCAGTGGCTGGACAGGGGGGGTCTATGGCTACACCTTC CAISGWTGGVYGYTF
TRBJ1-6 NA TRBV10-2 NA TGCGCCAGCAATAGACAGATCGTCTCACCCCTCCACTTT CASNRQIVSPLHF
TRBJ1-4 TRBD1 TRBV7-9 NA TGTGCCAGCAGCCCATACAGGGGGACTAATGAAAAACTGTTTTTT CASSPYRGTNEKLFF
TRBJ1-2 NA TRBV24-1 NA TGTGCCACCAGTGATAGCGGGTATTGGTATGGCTACACCTTC CATSDSGYWYGYTF
TRBJ1-5 TRBD1 TRBV19 once TGTGCCAGTAGCCGGGACAGCTTTAATCAGCCCCAGCATTTT CASSRDSFNQPQHF
TRBJ2-5 NA TRBV11-2 NA TGTGCCAGCAGCTTGGTCCGGGAGACCCAGTACTTC CASSLVRETQYF